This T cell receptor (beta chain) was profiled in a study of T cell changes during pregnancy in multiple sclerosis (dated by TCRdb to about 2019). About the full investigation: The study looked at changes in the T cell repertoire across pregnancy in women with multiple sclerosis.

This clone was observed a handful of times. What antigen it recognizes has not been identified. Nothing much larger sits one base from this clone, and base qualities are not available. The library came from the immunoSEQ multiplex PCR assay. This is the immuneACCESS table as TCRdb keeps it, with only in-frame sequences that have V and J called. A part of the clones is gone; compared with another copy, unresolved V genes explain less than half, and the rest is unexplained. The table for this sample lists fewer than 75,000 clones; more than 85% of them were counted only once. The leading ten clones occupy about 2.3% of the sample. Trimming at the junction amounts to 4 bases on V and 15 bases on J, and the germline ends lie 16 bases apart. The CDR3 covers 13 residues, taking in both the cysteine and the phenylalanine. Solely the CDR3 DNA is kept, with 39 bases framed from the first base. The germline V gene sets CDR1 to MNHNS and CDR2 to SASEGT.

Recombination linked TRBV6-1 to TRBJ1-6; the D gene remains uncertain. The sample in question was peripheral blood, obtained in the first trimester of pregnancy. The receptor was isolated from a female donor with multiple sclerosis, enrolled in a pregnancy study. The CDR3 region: CASSADSPRGLHF. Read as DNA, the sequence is TGTGCCAGCAGTGCGGACTCTCCCAGAGGCCTCCACTTT.